Here is one TCR beta chain with its context. What it recognizes is unknown. This record belongs to a study of cytomegalovirus exposure and HLA in healthy donors. Overall study results and limits: HLA alleles were associated with roughly 15,000 TCR beta sequences in a later analysis at 0.05 false discovery rate. The likely explanation for a cluster of highly shared sequence variants was sequencing artifact. Presence/absence analysis assumed near-uniform sequencing depth across donors.

PCR was performed using 60 Vbeta and 13 Jbeta primers. Sequencing used immunoSEQ multiplex PCR; TCRdb keeps in-frame clones, though not all of them. This sample's table has roughly 50,000 clones. The sequenced sample was PBMCs. This receptor was identified in a woman in her forties in good health and CMV-seronegative.

CDR3 coding DNA: TGCGCCAGCAGTGAGTCACGGCGGGAGGGCCTTGGAAATACGCAGTATTTT. Protein: CASSESRREGLGNTQYF. The V and J genes are TRBV10-1 and TRBJ2-3; 9 bases line up with TRBD2. V shed 0 bases, J shed 7 bases, and the junction held 11 bases outside the gene matches. The CDR3 sequence is 17 residues long. CDR1 WNHNN and CDR2 SYGVQD come from the germline V gene (reference sequence).